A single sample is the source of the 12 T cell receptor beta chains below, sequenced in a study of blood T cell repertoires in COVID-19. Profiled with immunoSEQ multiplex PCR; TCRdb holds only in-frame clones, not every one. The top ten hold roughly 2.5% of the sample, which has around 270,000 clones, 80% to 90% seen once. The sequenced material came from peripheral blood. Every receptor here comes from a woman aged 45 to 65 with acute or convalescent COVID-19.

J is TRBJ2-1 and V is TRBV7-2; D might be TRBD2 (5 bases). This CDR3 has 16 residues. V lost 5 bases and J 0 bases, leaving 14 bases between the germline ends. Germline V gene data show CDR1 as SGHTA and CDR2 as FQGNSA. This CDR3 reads CASSPRDTRSYNEQFF. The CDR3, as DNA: TGTGCCAGCAGCCCCCGGGATACGCGCTCCTACAATGAGCAGTTCTTC.

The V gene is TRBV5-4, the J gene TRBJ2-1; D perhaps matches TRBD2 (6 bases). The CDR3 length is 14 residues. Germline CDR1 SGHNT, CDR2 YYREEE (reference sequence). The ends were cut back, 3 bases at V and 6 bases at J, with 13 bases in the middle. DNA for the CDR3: TGTGCCAGCAGCTCCTCCGGCGGGGCCAATGAGCAGTTCTTC. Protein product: CASSSSGGANEQFF.

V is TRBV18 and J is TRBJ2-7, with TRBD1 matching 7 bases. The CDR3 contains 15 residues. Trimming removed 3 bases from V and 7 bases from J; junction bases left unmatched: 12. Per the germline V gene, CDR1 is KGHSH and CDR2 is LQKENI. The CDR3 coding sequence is TGTGCCAGCTCACCCTCAGGACAGGTAAGGGCGGAGCAGTACTTC. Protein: CASSPSGQVRAEQYF.

Here the CDR3 reads CASTSRVGGELFF. The DNA of the CDR3 is TGTGCCAGTACGAGCCGGGTCGGGGGGGAGCTGTTTTTT. The V gene is TRBV19, the J gene TRBJ2-2; no clear D. Per germline, CDR1 LNHDA and CDR2 SQIVND (reference sequence). The CDR3 sequence is 13 residues long. Trimming stripped 7 bases from V and 8 bases from J, with 14 bases between.

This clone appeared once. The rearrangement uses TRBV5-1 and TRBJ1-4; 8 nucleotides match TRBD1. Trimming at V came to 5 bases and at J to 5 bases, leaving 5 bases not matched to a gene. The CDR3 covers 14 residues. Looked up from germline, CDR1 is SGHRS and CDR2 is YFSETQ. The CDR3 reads CASRVGQANEKLFF. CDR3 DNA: TGCGCCAGCAGGGTGGGACAGGCCAATGAAAAACTGTTTTTT.

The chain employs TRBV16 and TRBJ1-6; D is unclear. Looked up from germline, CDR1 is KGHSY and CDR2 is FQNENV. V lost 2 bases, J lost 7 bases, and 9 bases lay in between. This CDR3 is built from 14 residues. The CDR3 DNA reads TGTGCCAGCAGCCAAGTACAGCACAATTCACCCCTCCACTTT. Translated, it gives CASSQVQHNSPLHF.

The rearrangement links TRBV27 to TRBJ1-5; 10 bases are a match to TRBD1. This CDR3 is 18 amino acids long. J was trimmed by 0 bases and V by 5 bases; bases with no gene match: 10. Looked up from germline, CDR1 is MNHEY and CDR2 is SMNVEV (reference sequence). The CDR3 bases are TGTGCCAGCAGTCACCGCGGGACAGGGGCTATTAGCAATCAGCCCCAGCATTTT. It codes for CASSHRGTGAISNQPQHF.

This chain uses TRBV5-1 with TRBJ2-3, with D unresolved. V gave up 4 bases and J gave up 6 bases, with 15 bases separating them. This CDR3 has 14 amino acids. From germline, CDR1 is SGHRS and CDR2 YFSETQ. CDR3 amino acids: CASSQIPMEDTQYF. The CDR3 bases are TGCGCCAGCAGCCAAATTCCGATGGAGGATACGCAGTATTTT.

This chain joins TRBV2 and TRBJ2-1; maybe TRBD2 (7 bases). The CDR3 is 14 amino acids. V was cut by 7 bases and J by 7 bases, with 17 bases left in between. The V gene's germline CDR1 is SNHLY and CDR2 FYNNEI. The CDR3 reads CASKYREGSNEQFF. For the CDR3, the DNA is TGTGCCAGCAAATACAGGGAGGGGAGTAATGAGCAGTTCTTC.

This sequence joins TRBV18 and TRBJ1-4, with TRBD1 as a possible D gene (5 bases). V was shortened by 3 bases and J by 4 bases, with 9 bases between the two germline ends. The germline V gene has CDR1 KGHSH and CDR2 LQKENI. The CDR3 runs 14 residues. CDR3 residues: CASSPQGLNEKLFF. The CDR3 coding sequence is TGTGCCAGCTCACCTCAGGGCCTTAATGAAAAACTGTTTTTT.

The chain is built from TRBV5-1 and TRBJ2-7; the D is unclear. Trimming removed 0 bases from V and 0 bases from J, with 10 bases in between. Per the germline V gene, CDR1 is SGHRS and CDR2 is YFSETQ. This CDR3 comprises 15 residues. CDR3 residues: CASSLAGADSYEQYF. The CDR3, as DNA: TGCGCCAGCAGCTTGGCGGGTGCGGACTCCTACGAGCAGTACTTC.

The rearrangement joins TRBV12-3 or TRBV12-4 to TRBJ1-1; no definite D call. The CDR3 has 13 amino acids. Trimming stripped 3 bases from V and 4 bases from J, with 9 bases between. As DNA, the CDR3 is TGTGCCAGCAGTTTGGGAGGCCTCACTGAAGCTTTCTTT. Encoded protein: CASSLGGLTEAFF.